This T cell receptor (beta chain) was retrieved from a study of blood T cell repertoires in COVID-19. About the study: The cDNA or gDNA used as material had been derived from T cells, B-cell-depleted T cells, or PBMCs.

Participants were aged about 18 to 95 years, lived in roughly 23 US areas, and enrolled virtually. Participant-reported clinical history was the basis for cohort assignment. The recovered donors of Cohort 3 showed two negative PCRs, clearance, or symptom resolution. Here immunoSEQ multiplex PCR was the method, and the copy in TCRdb shows in-frame clones only, minus some. The sample shows approximately 300,000 clones, roughly 88% of them seen only once. The germline gives CDR1 SGHAT, CDR2 FQNNGV. This CDR3 region has 19 residues. V shed 1 base and J shed 8 bases, with 29 bases lying between them. The receptor comes from a woman aged 25 to 39 who had recovered from COVID-19. The V call is TRBV11-2, the J call TRBJ1-2, with unresolved D. The material sequenced was PBMCs or T cells enriched from blood (not recorded which). In DNA, the CDR3 is TGTGCCAGCAGCTTAGTGGGCAGCCGAGCAATAGATTTCGCATGGGGCTACACCTTC. It encodes CASSLVGSRAIDFAWGYTF. The whole variable domain, remainder taken from reference TRBV11-2 and TRBJ1-2, is EAGVAQSPRYKIIEKRQSVAFWCNPISGHATLYWYQQILGQGPKLLIQFQNNGVVDDSQLPKDRFSAERLKGVDSTLKIQPAKLEDSAVYLCASSLVGSRAIDFAWGYTFGSGTRLTVV.